The 20 T cell receptor beta chains listed next were all sequenced from one sample in a study of cytomegalovirus exposure and HLA in healthy donors. A multiplex PCR was run with 60 Vbeta primers and 13 Jbeta primers. Produced via immunoSEQ multiplex PCR; TCRdb's table is partial and in-frame only. This table has 100,000 to 150,000 clones, approximately 80% appearing once. Material for sequencing was PBMCs. The receptors were sampled from a male donor in good health and CMV-seropositive.

This chain uses TRBV19 with TRBJ2-1; possible D gene TRBD1, 5 bases. Germline values: CDR1 LNHDA, CDR2 SQIVND (reference sequence). The CDR3 totals 12 residues. Deletions cut 8 bases from V and 8 bases from J, with 13 bases between. This chain's CDR3 is CASSRVTHEQFF. The CDR3 nucleotides are TGTGCCAGTTCCAGGGTGACGCATGAGCAGTTCTTC.

CDR3 in amino acids: CASSQGGGWETQYF. The CDR3 nucleotides read TGTGCCAGCAGCCAAGGAGGGGGATGGGAGACCCAGTACTTC. This sequence joins TRBV14 and TRBJ2-5, with D possibly matching TRBD1 (6 bases). The CDR3 runs to 14 residues. V lost 1 base to trimming and J lost 5 bases, with 11 bases between them. The germline V gene encodes CDR1 SGHDN and CDR2 FVKESK.

V gene TRBV27 combines with J gene TRBJ2-1; TRBD1 matches 7 bases. Per germline, CDR1 MNHEY and CDR2 SMNVEV (reference sequence). This CDR3 comprises 14 residues. V lost 5 bases and J lost 8; bases outside the gene matches: 9. CDR3 sequence reads: CASSRPGTVDEQFF. For the CDR3, the DNA is TGTGCCAGCAGTCGTCCAGGGACAGTTGATGAGCAGTTCTTC.

The V call is TRBV14, the J call TRBJ2-2; D gene uncertain. Germline CDR1 and CDR2: SGHDN and FVKESK. V was trimmed by 2 bases and J by 2 bases, leaving 6 bases between them. The CDR3 runs 14 residues. CDR3 amino acids: CASSQFPNTGELFF. CDR3 in DNA: TGTGCCAGCAGCCAATTCCCAAACACCGGGGAGCTGTTTTTT.

Notes on this clone: Other nucleotide sequences from this sample produce the same CDR3. This chain joins TRBV2 and TRBJ1-5; D unresolved. The CDR3 consists of 15 residues. V lost 1 base to trimming and J lost 0 bases, with 7 bases between them. CDR1 and CDR2 from the germline V gene are SNHLY and FYNNEI. In nucleotides, the CDR3 is TGTGCCAGCAGTGAAGGTGGGCTTAGCAATCAGCCCCAGCATTTT. It codes for CASSEGGLSNQPQHF.

This chain joins TRBV7-8 and TRBJ1-5; no firm D call. CDR3 length: 14 amino acids. Germline CDR1 SGHVS, CDR2 FQNEAQ. V lost 1 base to trimming and J lost 10 bases, with 14 bases between them. CDR3 sequence reads: CASSLGSPGRPQHF. The CDR3 DNA is TGTGCCAGCAGCTTAGGCAGTCCTGGGAGACCCCAGCATTTT.

This chain links TRBV10-3 with TRBJ2-1; D gene ambiguous. Germline V CDR1 and CDR2: ENHRY, SYGVKD. The CDR3 consists of 12 residues. Trimming removed 3 bases from V and 5 bases from J, with 5 bases in between. The CDR3 nucleotides are TGTGCCATCAGTGAACTTAACAATGAGCAGTTCTTC. Its translation: CAISELNNEQFF.

The chain is built from TRBV6-5 and TRBJ2-7, with 8 bases matching TRBD1. The junction had 5 bases not matched to a gene; V was cut back by 2 bases and J by 2 bases. Germline CDR1 MNHEY, CDR2 SVGAGI. The CDR3 has 15 residues. In DNA, the CDR3 is TGTGCCAGCAGTTACATCCAGGGGGCCACCTACGAGCAGTACTTC. Its translation: CASSYIQGATYEQYF.

The chain carries TRBV5-4 and TRBJ2-1; 16 bases fit TRBD2. The CDR3 has 18 residues. The ends lost 6 bases at V and 2 bases at J; junction bases unmatched: 8. Germline V lookup: CDR1 SGHNT, CDR2 YYREEE (reference sequence). In nucleotides, the CDR3 is TGTGCCAGCACATCCGGGACTAGCGGGAGGGGGACCTACAATGAGCAGTTCTTC. Its translation: CASTSGTSGRGTYNEQFF.

The rearrangement uses TRBV5-1 and TRBJ2-7; D gene unclear. V gave up 0 bases and J gave up 5 bases, with 3 bases separating them. CDR1 is SGHRS, CDR2 YFSETQ, per germline. The CDR3 extends over 11 amino acids. The CDR3 reads CASSLADEQYF. The DNA of the CDR3 is TGCGCCAGCAGCTTGGCAGACGAGCAGTACTTC.

This sequence joins TRBV6-5 and TRBJ1-6, with D perhaps matching TRBD1 (6 bases). CDR3 length: 13 amino acids. Germline-derived CDR1 and CDR2 are MNHEY and SVGAGI. Trimming cost V 5 bases and J 9 bases, with 11 bases left between them. This CDR3 reads CASSEYRVSPLHF. As DNA, the CDR3 is TGTGCCAGCAGTGAGTACAGGGTTTCACCCCTCCACTTT.

The chain uses TRBV11-3 and TRBJ2-2; D unresolved. V dropped 0 bases and J dropped 2 bases, with 7 bases sitting between them. From germline, CDR1 is SGHNT and CDR2 YENEEA. The CDR3 runs 15 residues. The CDR3 spells CASSLEAGNTGELFF. Here the CDR3 DNA reads TGTGCCAGCAGCTTAGAAGCAGGAAACACCGGGGAGCTGTTTTTT.

The chain carries TRBV28 and TRBJ1-3, with a weak D call TRBD1 (6 bases). The CDR3 sequence is 14 residues long. Germline CDR1 reads MDHEN; CDR2 reads SYDVKM. With 6 bases removed from V and 1 base from J, the gap between germline ends came to 10 bases. The CDR3 region is CASRRQGSGNTIYF. For the CDR3, the DNA is TGTGCCAGCAGACGTCAGGGGTCTGGAAACACCATATATTTT.

The genes are TRBV7-9 and TRBJ1-1; TRBD1 matches 7 bases. V lost 5 bases and J lost 3; bases outside the gene matches: 3. Germline CDR1 is SEHNR and CDR2 is FQNEAQ (reference sequence). CDR3 length: 13 amino acids. The CDR3 nucleotides read TGTGCCAGCAGCCGTGACAGGGACACTGAAGCTTTCTTT. Encoded protein: CASSRDRDTEAFF.

The chain has TRBV7-9 and TRBJ1-5, with a weak D call TRBD1 (5 bases). Trimming cost V 4 bases and J 0 bases, with 7 bases left between them. This CDR3 has 14 residues. From germline, CDR1 is SEHNR and CDR2 FQNEAQ (reference sequence). The CDR3 loop is CASSSQGSNQPQHF. Written as DNA, the CDR3 is TGTGCCAGCAGCTCCCAGGGTAGCAATCAGCCCCAGCATTTT.

Notes on this clone: At one end the junction does not follow the germline gene, possibly because of a read error. This sequence joins TRBV6-5 and TRBJ1-3; D might be TRBD1 (6 bases). The CDR3 covers 13 residues. The germline gives CDR1 MNHEY, CDR2 SVGAGI. As DNA, the CDR3 is TGTGCCTGCAGGGGCCTCTCTGGAAACACCATATATTTT. Translated, it gives CACRGLSGNTIYF.

The rearrangement links TRBV28 to TRBJ1-5; a possible D gene is TRBD1 (6 bases). V lost 5 bases and J 4 bases, leaving 18 bases between the germline ends. The CDR3 length is 16 residues. Per germline, CDR1 MDHEN and CDR2 SYDVKM. CDR3 sequence reads: CASSPLGGAENQPQHF. The CDR3 coding sequence is TGTGCCAGCAGTCCCTTAGGGGGGGCCGAGAATCAGCCCCAGCATTTT.

CDR3 bases: TGTGCCAGCAGCGTAGGGCTACAGGAGTATGGCTACACCTTC. Amino acid sequence: CASSVGLQEYGYTF. The chain combines TRBV9 with TRBJ1-2, with D perhaps matching TRBD1 (5 bases). This CDR3 is 14 amino acids long. V shed 0 bases and J shed 5 bases, with 11 bases lying between them. CDR1 SGDLS and CDR2 YYNGEE come from the germline V gene.

Written as DNA, the CDR3 is TGTTTTTTCAAGGAGAAGACGGCATACGAGCAGTACTTC. Translation: CFFKEKTAYEQYF. The rearrangement links TRBV2 to TRBJ2-7, with no clear D. The CDR3 consists of 13 residues. Germline V lookup: CDR1 SNHLY, CDR2 FYNNEI.

The chain uses TRBV6-1 and TRBJ2-5, with TRBD2 as a possible D gene (5 bases). CDR3 length equals 15 residues. V was pared by 1 base and J by 1 base, with 10 bases between. Germline CDR1 is MNHNS and CDR2 is SASEGT. The CDR3 loop is CASSEVVGSQETQYF. The DNA of the CDR3 is TGTGCCAGCAGTGAAGTAGTGGGGAGCCAAGAGACCCAGTACTTC.